Each of the 20 T cell receptor beta chains below was sequenced from the same sample in a study of T cell repertoires in cytomegalovirus infection. TCRdb independently ran MiXCR on the reads; one entry per CDR3 protein. The sample lists about 260,000 distinct CDR3 sequences, around 15% occurring once. Input material: PBMCs. The receptors shown here come from a human donor in good health (CMV status not recorded). Some clones in this sample may be carry-over from other donors' samples.

This clonotype was counted ten times or more. This chain uses TRBV7-2 with TRBJ2-3; no reliable D call. This CDR3 is built from 15 residues. From germline, CDR1 is SGHTA and CDR2 FQGNSA. V gave up 5 bases and J gave up 0 bases, with 12 bases separating them. The DNA of the CDR3 is TGTGCCAGCAGCCCACAGCGTTCTAGCACAGATACGCAGTATTTT. Amino acid sequence: CASSPQRSSTDTQYF.

This clonotype was observed at least ten times. This rearrangement joins TRBV20-1 to TRBJ2-3; TRBD2 aligns across 11 bases. This CDR3 region has 15 residues. J lost 4 bases, V lost 6 bases, and 9 bases had no gene match. Per the germline V gene, CDR1 is DFQATT and CDR2 is SNEGSKA (reference sequence). The CDR3 coding sequence is TGCAGTGCGCCGCGACTAGCGGGGACCTCAGATACGCAGTATTTT. Its translation: CSAPRLAGTSDTQYF.

The chain joins TRBV10-3 to TRBJ1-2; 8 bases agree with TRBD1. CDR3 length: 11 amino acids. Per germline, CDR1 ENHRY and CDR2 SYGVKD. V lost 10 bases and J lost 6; bases outside the gene matches: 4. CDR3 loop: CATQGAHGYTF. As DNA, the CDR3 is TGTGCCACCCAGGGGGCTCATGGCTACACCTTC.

A remark on this clonotype: With a much larger clone just one base away, this may be a read error. The J gene is TRBJ1-2, the V gene TRBV25-1; no clear D gene. This CDR3 is built from 13 residues. Germline V gives CDR1 MGHDK, CDR2 SYGVNS. CDR3 sequence reads: CASCEPNIPGYTF. As DNA, the CDR3 is TGTGCCAGCTGTGAACCCAACATTCCTGGCTACACCTTC.

This clonotype was seen many times. This rearrangement joins TRBV7-8 to TRBJ2-3; the D gene is possibly TRBD1 (7 bases). V was shortened by 5 bases and J by 2 bases, with 17 bases between the two germline ends. This CDR3 spans 16 amino acids. Germline V gene lookup returns CDR1 SGHVS and CDR2 FQNEAQ. The CDR3 sequence: CASSQGGLGPTDTQYF. As DNA, the CDR3 is TGTGCCAGCAGCCAGGGGGGACTGGGGCCCACAGATACGCAGTATTTT.

This clonotype was counted at least ten times. V gene TRBV14 combines with J gene TRBJ2-7; no firm D call. Per germline, CDR1 SGHDN and CDR2 FVKESK. The CDR3 is 15 residues long. V gave up 0 bases and J gave up 0 bases, with 9 bases separating them. Here the CDR3 DNA reads TGTGCCAGCAGCCAAGACCCCGAGAGCTCCTACGAGCAGTACTTC. As protein: CASSQDPESSYEQYF.

This chain uses TRBV10-3 with TRBJ1-1; TRBD1 is a possible D gene (5 bases). In germline, CDR1 is ENHRY, CDR2 SYGVKD. V gave up 10 bases and J gave up 2 bases, with 17 bases separating them. The CDR3 loop spans 14 amino acids. CDR3 sequence reads: CATFRDGGNTEAFF. CDR3 DNA: TGTGCCACTTTCCGGGACGGAGGAAACACTGAAGCTTTCTTT.

This clonotype was found once. It may be a read error: a sequence one base away is much more abundant. A read error is likely, as this CDR3 ends without the conserved phenylalanine or tryptophan. The chain employs TRBV28 and TRBJ2-7, with 11 bases fitting TRBD2. CDR3 size: 16 residues. Germline CDR1 is MDHEN and CDR2 is SYDVKM. The trim removed 6 bases at V and 2 bases at J, leaving 9 bases unmatched. The CDR3 loop is CASSLLGLAETYEQYL. CDR3 sequence (DNA): TGTGCCAGCAGCCTTTTGGGACTAGCGGAGACCTACGAGCAGTACCTC.

This clonotype came up many times. The J gene is TRBJ2-7, the V gene TRBV28, with D perhaps matching TRBD1 (5 bases). The length of the CDR3 is 13 residues. Germline V lookup: CDR1 MDHEN, CDR2 SYDVKM. V was trimmed by 11 bases and J by 6 bases, leaving 20 bases between them. DNA of the CDR3: TGTGCCGCGAAGGGTGTAAAAACAGGCGAGCAGTACTTC. Its protein is CAAKGVKTGEQYF.

This clonotype came up many times. The chain combines TRBV4-1 with TRBJ1-1, with D perhaps matching TRBD1 (5 bases). Looked up from germline, CDR1 is MGHRA and CDR2 is YSYEKL. Trimming pared 1 base from V and 0 bases from J, leaving 15 bases between. The CDR3 consists of 17 residues. In DNA, the CDR3 is TGCGCCAGCAGCCAAGTTAGGTCGTGGGACTTGAACACTGAAGCTTTCTTT. Protein: CASSQVRSWDLNTEAFF.

This clonotype was seen a handful of times. The rearrangement uses TRBV6-5 and TRBJ1-5; D may be TRBD1 (5 bases). Germline CDR1 MNHEY, CDR2 SVGAGI. This CDR3 comprises 15 residues. V lost 6 bases and J 0 bases, leaving 12 bases between the germline ends. The CDR3 sequence: CASRSRDASNQPQHF. The CDR3 DNA sequence: TGTGCCAGCAGGAGCCGGGACGCTAGCAATCAGCCCCAGCATTTT.

This clonotype was counted a few times. This chain links TRBV19 with TRBJ2-1; D is perhaps TRBD1 (5 bases). Trimming stripped 10 bases from V and 7 bases from J, with 11 bases between. This CDR3 comprises 11 residues. Germline V gene lookup returns CDR1 LNHDA and CDR2 SQIVND (reference sequence). For the CDR3, the DNA is TGTGCCACCCAGGGTAGGAATGAGCAGTTCTTC. Its protein is CATQGRNEQFF. The entire variable domain, with the rest obtained from reference TRBV19 and TRBJ2-1, is as follows: DGGITQSPKYLFRKEGQNVTLSCEQNLNHDAMYWYRQDPGQGLRLIYYSQIVNDFQKGDIAEGYSVSREKKESFPLTVTSAQKNPTAFYLCATQGRNEQFFGPGTRLTVL.

This clonotype occurred many times. The rearrangement uses TRBV7-9 and TRBJ2-7; 7 positions match TRBD1. From germline, CDR1 is SEHNR and CDR2 FQNEAQ (reference sequence). The J segment lost 2 bases and the V segment lost 3 bases, leaving 1 base of the junction unmatched. This CDR3 contains 13 residues. The CDR3 sequence is CASSFGTAYEQYF. In nucleotides, the CDR3 is TGTGCCAGCAGCTTCGGGACAGCCTACGAGCAGTACTTC.

The chain has TRBV20-1 and TRBJ2-5; the match to TRBD1 covers 7 bases. This CDR3 contains 13 residues. Germline V gene sequence: CDR1 DFQATT, CDR2 SNEGSKA (reference sequence). J lost 1 base, V lost 4 bases, and 3 bases had no gene match. The chain's CDR3 is CSATRDSQETQYF. The DNA of the CDR3 is TGCAGTGCTACCCGGGACAGCCAAGAGACCCAGTACTTC.

This clonotype was detected ten times or more. This chain joins TRBV7-2 and TRBJ2-1; the match to TRBD2 covers 7 bases. The CDR3 is made up of 15 amino acids. Losses at the gene ends were 7 bases for V and 0 bases for J; bases not matched to a gene: 6. The germline V gene has CDR1 SGHTA and CDR2 FQGNSA. The DNA for the CDR3 is TGTGCCAGCAACTCTGGGGGGGGCTCCTACAATGAGCAGTTCTTC. Its protein product is CASNSGGGSYNEQFF.

This clonotype was found many times. The gene calls are TRBV7-2 and TRBJ1-5; D is undetermined. The germline V and J ends were trimmed by 1 base and 5 bases, with 15 bases remaining between them. Germline V gives CDR1 SGHTA, CDR2 FQGNSA. This CDR3 is built from 16 residues. Here the CDR3 DNA reads TGTGCCAGCAGCTTAGTGGGAGGGTCCTCCTATCAGCCCCAGCATTTT. Protein sequence: CASSLVGGSSYQPQHF.

This clonotype was counted many times. The chain has TRBV19 and TRBJ1-4, with 9 bases lining up with TRBD1. Trimming at V came to 10 bases and at J to 0 bases, leaving 6 bases not matched to a gene. The germline gives CDR1 LNHDA, CDR2 SQIVND (reference sequence). This CDR3 spans 15 amino acids. The CDR3 DNA reads as TGTGCCACCCTTGACAGGGGGACAACTAATGAAAAACTGTTTTTT. Amino acid sequence: CATLDRGTTNEKLFF.

This chain uses TRBV7-3 with TRBJ2-1, with 11 bases identical to TRBD2. J gave up 7 bases and V 0 bases, and 11 bases lay outside the gene matches. The CDR3 consists of 18 residues. Germline V CDR1 and CDR2: SGHTA, FQGTGA. CDR3 protein: CASSLTSGGGGGGNEQFF. The DNA of the CDR3 is TGTGCCAGCAGCTTAACTAGCGGGGGGGGGGGGGGGGGAAATGAGCAGTTCTTC.

This chain links TRBV6-6 with TRBJ1-4; D uncertain. The germline gives CDR1 MNHNY, CDR2 SVGAGI (reference sequence). Trimming pared 0 bases from V and 2 bases from J, leaving 4 bases between. The CDR3 has 14 residues. CDR3 sequence reads: CASSYSMTNEKLFF. The CDR3 nucleotides read TGTGCCAGCAGTTACTCCATGACTAATGAAAAACTGTTTTTT.

This clonotype showed up many times. The V gene is TRBV7-2, the J gene TRBJ2-1; 8 bases are shared with TRBD2. J was trimmed by 2 bases and V by 6 bases; bases with no gene match: 12. The CDR3 consists of 17 residues. Germline CDR1 and CDR2: SGHTA and FQGNSA. The DNA of the CDR3 is TGTGCCAGCAGAACCAGTGGCGGGAGGCCTACCTACAATGAGCAGTTCTTC. This encodes CASRTSGGRPTYNEQFF.